This T cell receptor (beta chain) was recorded in a study of blood T cells in healthy people across ages. Study details: In model experiments, template switching was able to capture about one barcoded beta molecule for every two T cells that were present.

It was with a sample-barcoded 5' primer and a J-beta primer mix that a second PCR of about 7 to 12 cycles was run. In TCRdb, the 5' RACE reads were re-called with MiXCR into one record per CDR3 protein. The table lists some 710,000 distinct CDR3 sequences, about a fifth of them singletons. The sample providers were healthy Caucasian people from Russia, aged roughly 6 to 100. This clonotype showed up many times. This TCR derives from a man aged 70-80 years in good health. The sequencing sample was made of blood.

The CDR3 DNA sequence: TGCGCCAGCAGCTGGACAGGGACTACCAATGAGCAGTTCTTC. This translates into CASSWTGTTNEQFF. The rearrangement links TRBV5-1 to TRBJ2-1; maybe TRBD1 (8 bases). Germline CDR1 and CDR2: SGHRS and YFSETQ. The CDR3 totals 14 residues. Trimming pared 3 bases from V and 6 bases from J, leaving 13 bases between.